Shown below are 25 T cell receptor beta chains from a single sample sequenced in a study of response to subunit inactivated influenza vaccine (dated by TCRdb to 2016 to 2019). Library construction relied on RT-PCR. Sequencing took place on an Illumina HiSeq 2500. TCRdb reprocessed the public reads (quality trimming at Q25 with fastp, clone calling with MiXCR) and kept in-frame beta chains. Rows are combined by CDR3 protein, so each entry shows the most common genes and DNA. In all, the sample holds about 520,000 distinct CDR3 sequences, and under 8.5% of those were seen once. Over 10% of the sample lies in the top ten. Sequenced material: PBMCs from blood, taken less than 30 months after vaccination. The receptors come from a man between 50 and 69 years old who received an inactivated influenza vaccine. Donor details come from another sample of the same person, matched by shared clones.

On this clonotype: A much larger clone lies a single base off, so this may be a read error. V usage is TRBV29-1 and J usage is TRBJ1-4; D is possibly TRBD1 (5 bases). Germline lookup yields CDR1 SQVTM and CDR2 ANQGSEA. There are 14 residues in the CDR3. The V end was cut by 6 bases, the J end by 7 bases, with 18 bases between. The CDR3 is CSVSNRGEGEKLFF. CDR3 nucleotides: TGCAGCGTGAGCAATAGAGGGGAGGGTGAAAAACTGTTTTTT.

This clonotype was found many times. The J gene is TRBJ2-7, the V gene TRBV5-1; D not resolved. This CDR3 comprises 13 residues. The germline CDR1 and CDR2 sequences are SGHRS and YFSETQ. Between the trimmed V and J ends, which lost 2 bases and 0 bases, there was a span of 6 bases. The CDR3 DNA follows: TGCGCCAGCAGCTTAGGATACTCCTACGAGCAGTACTTC. Protein sequence: CASSLGYSYEQYF.

V is TRBV20-1 and J is TRBJ2-7, with D tentatively TRBD1 or TRBD2 (5 bases each). The germline gives CDR1 DFQATT, CDR2 SNEGSKA (reference sequence). CDR3 length: 13 amino acids. Trimming left V 4 bases short and J 3 bases short, with 13 bases between. The CDR3 region is CSANRDLRYEQYF. The CDR3 DNA sequence: TGCAGTGCTAACCGGGACCTACGCTACGAGCAGTACTTC.

This clonotype has a count of ten or more. The gene calls are TRBV7-2 and TRBJ2-7, with 7 bases fitting TRBD1. This CDR3 has 17 residues. J gave up 1 base and V 6 bases, and 15 bases lay outside the gene matches. Per germline, CDR1 SGHTA and CDR2 FQGNSA. The CDR3 DNA sequence: TGTGCCAGCAGTCACCGGGGTTCGGGACAGCAATCCTACGAGCAGTACTTC. Translated, it gives CASSHRGSGQQSYEQYF.

In its sample, this clonotype was seen a few times. The J gene is TRBJ2-5, the V gene TRBV6-1, with 10 bases aligning to TRBD1. With 2 bases clipped from V and 5 bases from J, the junction kept 8 bases outside the gene matches. This CDR3 comprises 16 residues. Germline V CDR1 and CDR2: MNHNS, SASEGT. CDR3: CASSEPRDRGGETQYF. CDR3 nucleotide sequence: TGTGCCAGCAGTGAACCTCGGGACAGGGGAGGGGAGACCCAGTACTTC.

The table lists this clonotype with a few counts. The DNA for the CDR3 is TGTGCCAGCACACCCCTTGGGGGACTAACAAACAATGAGCAGTTCTTC. This gives the protein CASTPLGGLTNNEQFF. The chain has TRBV14 and TRBJ2-1; TRBD2 agrees at 7 bases. Germline CDR1 and CDR2: SGHDN and FVKESK. There are 16 residues in the CDR3. With V trimmed by 7 bases and J by 5 bases, 14 bases remained unmatched. Combining the CDR3 with reference TRBV14 and TRBJ2-1 gives the whole variable domain EAGVTQFPSHSVIEKGQTVTLRCDPISGHDNLYWYRRVMGKEIKFLLHFVKESKQDESGMPNNRFLAERTGGTYSTLKVQPAELEDSGVYFCASTPLGGLTNNEQFFGPGTRLTVL.

This clonotype has ten or more counts. The chain is built from TRBV6-1 and TRBJ1-2, with 7 positions matching TRBD1. Unmatched junction bases numbered 4, after V lost 6 bases and J lost 0 bases. The CDR3 has 14 amino acids. Germline V gene data show CDR1 as MNHNS and CDR2 as SASEGT. For the CDR3, the DNA is TGTGCCAGCAGGAACAGGGGACCTAACTATGGCTACACCTTC. As protein: CASRNRGPNYGYTF.

This chain connects TRBV19 to TRBJ1-5; D not resolved. Looked up from germline, CDR1 is LNHDA and CDR2 is SQIVND (reference sequence). V lost 6 bases to trimming and J lost 7 bases, with 16 bases between them. The CDR3 is 14 residues long. DNA for the CDR3: TGTGCCAGTAGGATGATGTATGGTGCCCAGCCCCAGCATTTT. This encodes CASRMMYGAQPQHF.

This clonotype was counted a few times. The chain is built from TRBV6-2 or TRBV6-3 and TRBJ2-2, with TRBD2 as a possible D gene (5 bases). The V end was cut by 5 bases, the J end by 0 bases, with 7 bases between. This CDR3 has 14 amino acids. Germline V lookup: CDR1 MNHEY, CDR2 SVGEGT. CDR3 sequence reads: CASSDYSNTGELFF. The CDR3 nucleotides read TGTGCCAGCAGTGACTACTCGAACACCGGGGAGCTGTTTTTT.

CDR3 amino acids: CASSLGERRGWGTEAFF. The CDR3 DNA reads as TGTGCCAGCAGCTTAGGGGAAAGACGGGGCTGGGGCACTGAAGCTTTCTTT. The chain couples TRBV7-9 to TRBJ1-1, with D maybe TRBD1 (5 bases). This CDR3 comprises 17 residues. With 1 base removed from V and 4 bases from J, the gap between germline ends came to 19 bases. Germline CDR1 SEHNR, CDR2 FQNEAQ (reference sequence).

The chain has TRBV20-1 and TRBJ1-5, with 7 bases identical to TRBD1. This CDR3 is built from 17 residues. CDR1 is DFQATT and CDR2 is SNEGSKA in the germline V gene (reference sequence). Unmatched junction bases numbered 10, after V lost 2 bases and J lost 0 bases. In nucleotides, the CDR3 is TGCAGTGCTAGACTGACAGGGCAGGGGTATAGCAATCAGCCCCAGCATTTT. Protein sequence: CSARLTGQGYSNQPQHF.

This clonotype was found many times. The CDR3 region is CASSVGQINLEAFF. In nucleotides, the CDR3 is TGTGCCAGCAGCGTCGGACAGATTAACCTTGAAGCTTTCTTT. The V gene is TRBV7-9, the J gene TRBJ1-1; TRBD1 might be the D (6 bases). V shed 5 bases and J shed 7 bases, with 17 bases lying between them. The germline gives CDR1 SEHNR, CDR2 FQNEAQ (reference sequence). This CDR3 region has 14 residues.

V usage is TRBV6-1 and J usage is TRBJ1-5; D remains ambiguous. This CDR3 is built from 13 residues. Germline CDR1 MNHNS, CDR2 SASEGT. Trimming pared 4 bases from V and 6 bases from J, leaving 10 bases between. CDR3 nucleotides: TGTGCCAGCAGTGGACATCTGAGTCAGCCCCAGCATTTT. Amino acids: CASSGHLSQPQHF.

This chain joins TRBV4-1 and TRBJ1-2, with D hard to call. The length of the CDR3 is 13 residues. The V end was cut by 6 bases, the J end by 4 bases, with 12 bases between. Looked up from germline, CDR1 is MGHRA and CDR2 is YSYEKL. CDR3 nucleotide sequence: TGCGCCAGCAGGTCGTCGGGTGGCTATGGCTACACCTTC. Its translation: CASRSSGGYGYTF.

This clonotype was detected many times. CDR3 region: CASSYLGQSEEQYF. CDR3 in DNA: TGTGCCAGCAGTTATCTAGGACAGTCCGAAGAGCAGTACTTC. The chain is built from TRBV6-2 or TRBV6-3 and TRBJ2-7; D is possibly TRBD1 (6 bases). Germline-derived CDR1 and CDR2 are MNHEY and SVGEGT. This CDR3 is 14 amino acids long. V was clipped by 3 bases and J by 7 bases, with 16 bases between them.

This clonotype was found a few times. The chain joins TRBV12-3 or TRBV12-4 to TRBJ2-7; no reliable D call. The CDR3 is 14 amino acids. The V gene lost 5 bases and the J gene lost 2 bases, with 13 bases spanning the gap. CDR3 region: CASSPNPPTYEQYF. The CDR3 nucleotides are TGTGCCAGCAGTCCCAACCCTCCGACCTACGAGCAGTACTTC.

In this sample, this clonotype turned up a few times. The V call is TRBV20-1, the J call TRBJ2-5; D tentatively fits TRBD1 or TRBD2 (6 bases each). The length of the CDR3 is 12 residues. Trimming removed 4 bases at V and 5 bases at J, with 11 bases between. CDR1 DFQATT and CDR2 SNEGSKA come from the germline V gene (reference sequence). Here the CDR3 reads CSATRGGETQYF. CDR3 sequence (DNA): TGCAGTGCTACTAGAGGGGGGGAGACCCAGTACTTC.

The rearrangement joins TRBV14 to TRBJ2-1; no clear D gene. The CDR3 consists of 14 residues. In germline, CDR1 is SGHDN, CDR2 FVKESK. Trimming removed 1 base from V and 6 bases from J, with 10 bases in between. CDR3 nucleotides: TGTGCCAGCAGCCAAGTGGTGGGGTCCAATGAGCAGTTCTTC. It yields the protein CASSQVVGSNEQFF.

The J gene is TRBJ1-4, the V gene TRBV4-3; D is possibly TRBD1 (6 bases). The V end was cut by 0 bases, the J end by 4 bases, with 18 bases between. This CDR3 spans 18 amino acids. CDR1 is LGHNA and CDR2 is YSLEER in the germline V gene. The CDR3 protein is CASSQDLGAGFFNEKLFF. The DNA of the CDR3 is TGCGCCAGCAGCCAAGATTTGGGGGCCGGATTTTTTAATGAAAAACTGTTTTTT.

As regards this clonotype: The junction does not match germline at one end; this may be a read error. The chain uses TRBV5-1 and TRBJ2-1, with a tentative D call TRBD2 (5 bases). CDR3 size: 18 residues. The germline gives CDR1 SGHRS, CDR2 YFSETQ. CDR3 sequence (DNA): TGCGCCAGCAGCCTTATAGGTGATCTAGCTGTTTCCTACGATGAGCAGTTCTTC. Protein sequence: CASSLIGDLAVSYDEQFF. The full variable domain, its missing parts supplied by reference TRBV5-1 and TRBJ2-1, is KAGVTQTPRYLIKTRGQQVTLSCSPISGHRSVSWYQQTPGQGLQFLFEYFSETQRNKGNFPGRFSGRQFSNSRSEMNVSTLELGDSALYLCASSLIGDLAVSYDEQFFGPGTRLTVL.

This clonotype came up many times. The V gene is TRBV11-2, the J gene TRBJ2-5; D is ambiguous. V lost 3 bases to trimming and J lost 1 base, with 6 bases between them. This CDR3 has 13 amino acids. Germline CDR1 and CDR2: SGHAT and FQNNGV. The CDR3 sequence is CASSLVRQETQYF. CDR3 coding DNA: TGTGCCAGCAGCTTGGTTCGCCAAGAGACCCAGTACTTC. Supplemented by reference TRBV11-2 and TRBJ2-5, the full variable domain reads EAGVAQSPRYKIIEKRQSVAFWCNPISGHATLYWYQQILGQGPKLLIQFQNNGVVDDSQLPKDRFSAERLKGVDSTLKIQPAKLEDSAVYLCASSLVRQETQYFGPGTRLLVL.

This clonotype was seen a handful of times. V gene TRBV20-1 combines with J gene TRBJ1-1; tentatively, D is TRBD1 (5 bases). CDR1 is DFQATT, CDR2 SNEGSKA, per germline (reference sequence). Trimming cost V 2 bases and J 0 bases, with 10 bases left between them. This CDR3 is built from 14 residues. The CDR3 bases are TGCAGTGCTAGACAGGGAACAATGAACACTGAAGCTTTCTTT. Translated: CSARQGTMNTEAFF.

The table lists this clonotype with a few counts. The chain employs TRBV21-1 and TRBJ2-3; the table's D call, TRBD2, was not checked against the DNA. TRBV21-1 is designated a pseudogene. CDR3 length equals 18 residues. The CDR3 here is CASSKGRTSPPREDTQYF. The CDR3 DNA sequence: TGTGCCAGCAGCAAAGGCCGCACTAGTCCCCCTCGGGAAGATACGCAGTATTTT.

The rearrangement joins TRBV12-3 or TRBV12-4 to TRBJ1-5; TRBD1 might be the D (5 bases). V shed 4 bases and J shed 1 base, with 17 bases lying between them. CDR3 size: 17 residues. CDR3 loop: CASSSARGAKSNQPQHF. The CDR3 coding sequence is TGTGCCAGCAGTTCCGCCCGAGGGGCCAAAAGCAATCAGCCCCAGCATTTT.

This clonotype has only a few counts. The J gene is TRBJ2-7, the V gene TRBV6-2 or TRBV6-3; 10 positions agree with TRBD2. CDR3 length: 16 amino acids. Per germline, CDR1 MNHEY and CDR2 SVGEGT. V lost 0 bases, J lost 3 bases, and 5 bases stayed unmatched. CDR3 protein: CASSYSRSSGSYEQYF. CDR3 nucleotides: TGTGCCAGCAGTTACTCGAGGTCTAGCGGGAGCTACGAGCAGTACTTC.